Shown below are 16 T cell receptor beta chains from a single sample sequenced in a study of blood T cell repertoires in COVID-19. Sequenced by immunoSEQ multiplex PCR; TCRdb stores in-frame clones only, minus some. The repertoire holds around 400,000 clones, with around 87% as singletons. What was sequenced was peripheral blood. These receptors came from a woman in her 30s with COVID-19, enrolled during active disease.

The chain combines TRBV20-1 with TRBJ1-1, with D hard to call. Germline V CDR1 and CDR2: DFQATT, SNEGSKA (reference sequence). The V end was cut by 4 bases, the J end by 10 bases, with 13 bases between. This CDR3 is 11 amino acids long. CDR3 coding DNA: TGCAGTGCTAAAGGGAGCACGGGAGCTTTCTTT. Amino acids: CSAKGSTGAFF.

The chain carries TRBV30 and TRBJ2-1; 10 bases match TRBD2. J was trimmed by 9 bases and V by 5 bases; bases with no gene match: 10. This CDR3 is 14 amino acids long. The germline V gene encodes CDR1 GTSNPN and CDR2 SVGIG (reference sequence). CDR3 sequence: CAWGGRLAGAEQFF. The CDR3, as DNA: TGTGCCTGGGGTGGTCGGCTAGCGGGAGCTGAGCAGTTCTTC. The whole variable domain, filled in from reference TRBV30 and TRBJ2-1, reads SQTIHQWPATLVQPVGSPLSLECTVEGTSNPNLYWYRQAAGRGLQLLFYSVGIGQISSEVPQNLSASRPQDRQFILSSKKLLLSDSGFYLCAWGGRLAGAEQFFGPGTRLTVL.

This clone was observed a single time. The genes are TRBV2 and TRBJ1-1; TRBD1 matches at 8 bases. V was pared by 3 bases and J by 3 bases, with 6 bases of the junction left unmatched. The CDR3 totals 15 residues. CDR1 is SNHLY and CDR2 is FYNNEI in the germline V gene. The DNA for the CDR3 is TGTGCCAGCAGTGATCCGGACAGGGCGGACACTGAAGCTTTCTTT. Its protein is CASSDPDRADTEAFF. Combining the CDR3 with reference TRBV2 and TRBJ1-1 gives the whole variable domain EPEVTQTPSHQVTQMGQEVILRCVPISNHLYFYWYRQILGQKVEFLVSFYNNEISEKSEIFDDQFSVERPDGSNFTLKIRSTKLEDSAMYFCASSDPDRADTEAFFGQGTRLTVV.

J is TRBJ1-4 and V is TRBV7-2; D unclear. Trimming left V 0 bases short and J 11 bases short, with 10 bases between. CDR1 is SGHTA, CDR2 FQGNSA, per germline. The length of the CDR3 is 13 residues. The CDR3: CASSLARVAKLFF. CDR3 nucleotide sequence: TGTGCCAGCAGCTTAGCGAGGGTCGCGAAACTGTTTTTT.

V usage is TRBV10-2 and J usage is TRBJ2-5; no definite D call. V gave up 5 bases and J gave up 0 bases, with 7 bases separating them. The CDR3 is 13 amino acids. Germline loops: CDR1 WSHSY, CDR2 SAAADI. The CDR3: CASSLRYQETQYF. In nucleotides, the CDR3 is TGCGCCAGCAGTCTGAGGTACCAAGAGACCCAGTACTTC.

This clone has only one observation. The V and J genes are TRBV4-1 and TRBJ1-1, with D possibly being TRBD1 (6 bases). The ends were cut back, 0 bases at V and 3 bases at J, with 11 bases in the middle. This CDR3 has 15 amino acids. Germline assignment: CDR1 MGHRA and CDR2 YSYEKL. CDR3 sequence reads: CASSQETGSYTEAFF. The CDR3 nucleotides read TGCGCCAGCAGCCAAGAGACAGGTTCGTACACTGAAGCTTTCTTT.

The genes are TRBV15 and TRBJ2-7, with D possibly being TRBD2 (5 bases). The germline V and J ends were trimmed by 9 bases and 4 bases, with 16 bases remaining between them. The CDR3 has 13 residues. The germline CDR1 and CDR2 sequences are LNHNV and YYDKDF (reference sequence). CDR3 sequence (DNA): TGTGCCACGGCATCGCCCCCGGGATACGAGCAGTACTTC. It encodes CATASPPGYEQYF. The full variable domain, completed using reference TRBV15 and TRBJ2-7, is DAMVIQNPRYQVTQFGKPVTLSCSQTLNHNVMYWYQQKSSQAPKLLFHYYDKDFNNEADTPDNFQSRRPNTSFCFLDIRSPGLGDTAMYLCATASPPGYEQYFGPGTRLTVT.

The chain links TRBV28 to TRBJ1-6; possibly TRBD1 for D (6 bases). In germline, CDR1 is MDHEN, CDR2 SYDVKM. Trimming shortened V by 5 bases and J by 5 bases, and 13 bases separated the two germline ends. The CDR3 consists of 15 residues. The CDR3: CASSPPRGNNSPLHF. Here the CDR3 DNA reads TGTGCCAGCAGTCCCCCCAGGGGCAATAATTCACCCCTCCACTTT.

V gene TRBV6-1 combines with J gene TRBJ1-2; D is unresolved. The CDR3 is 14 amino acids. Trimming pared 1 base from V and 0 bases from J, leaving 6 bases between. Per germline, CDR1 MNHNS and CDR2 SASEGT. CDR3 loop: CASSEGAANYGYTF. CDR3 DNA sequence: TGTGCCAGCAGTGAAGGGGCAGCTAACTATGGCTACACCTTC.

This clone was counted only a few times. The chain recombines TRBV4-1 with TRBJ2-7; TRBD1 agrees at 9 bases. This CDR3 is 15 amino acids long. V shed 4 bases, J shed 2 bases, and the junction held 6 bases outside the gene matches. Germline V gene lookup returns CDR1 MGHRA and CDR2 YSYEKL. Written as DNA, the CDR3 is TGCGCCAGCAGCCGGATACAGGGGGCCACCTACGAGCAGTACTTC. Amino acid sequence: CASSRIQGATYEQYF.

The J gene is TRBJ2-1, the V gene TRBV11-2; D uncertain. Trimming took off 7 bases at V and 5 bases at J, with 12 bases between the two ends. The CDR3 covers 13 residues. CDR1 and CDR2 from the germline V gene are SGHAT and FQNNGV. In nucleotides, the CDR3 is TGTGCCAGCACCCCTAGTCGTGACAATGAGCAGTTCTTC. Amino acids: CASTPSRDNEQFF.

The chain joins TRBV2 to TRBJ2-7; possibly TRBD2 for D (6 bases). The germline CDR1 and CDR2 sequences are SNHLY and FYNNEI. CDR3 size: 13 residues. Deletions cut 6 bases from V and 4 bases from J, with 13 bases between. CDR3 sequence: CASSRREVYEQYF. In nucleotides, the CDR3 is TGTGCCAGCAGCCGCAGGGAGGTATACGAGCAGTACTTC.

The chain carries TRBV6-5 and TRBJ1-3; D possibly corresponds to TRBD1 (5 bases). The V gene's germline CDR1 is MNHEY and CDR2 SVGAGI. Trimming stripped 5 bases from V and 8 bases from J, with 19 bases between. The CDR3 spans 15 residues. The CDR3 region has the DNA TGTGCCAGCAGTCCATATTGGGCCGCCAGGGACACCATATATTTT. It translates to CASSPYWAARDTIYF.

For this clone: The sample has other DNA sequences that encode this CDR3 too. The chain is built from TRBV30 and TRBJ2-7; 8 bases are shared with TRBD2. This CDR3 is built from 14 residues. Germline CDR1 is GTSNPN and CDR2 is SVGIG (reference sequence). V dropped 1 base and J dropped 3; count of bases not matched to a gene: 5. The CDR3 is CAWSAGLAGYEQYF. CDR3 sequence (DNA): TGTGCCTGGAGTGCCGGACTAGCAGGCTACGAGCAGTACTTC.

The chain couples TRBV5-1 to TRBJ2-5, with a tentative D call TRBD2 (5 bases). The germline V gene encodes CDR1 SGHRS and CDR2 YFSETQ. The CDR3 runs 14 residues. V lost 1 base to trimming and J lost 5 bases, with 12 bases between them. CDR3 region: CASSLFLGGETQYF. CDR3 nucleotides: TGCGCCAGCAGCTTGTTTCTGGGCGGGGAGACCCAGTACTTC.

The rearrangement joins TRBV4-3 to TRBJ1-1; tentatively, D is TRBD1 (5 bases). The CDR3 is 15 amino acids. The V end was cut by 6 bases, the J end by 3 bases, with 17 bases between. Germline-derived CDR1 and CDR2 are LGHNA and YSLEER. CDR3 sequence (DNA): TGCGCCAGCAGTCGTGCGCGGGACGGACACACTGAAGCTTTCTTT. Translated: CASSRARDGHTEAFF.